This T cell receptor beta chain was recovered during a study of human T cells and chemical hapten exposure (dated by TCRdb to the early 2020s). About the full investigation: For sensitization, 2% DPC in acetone was applied to a roughly 2 cm by roughly 2 cm area of upper inner arm skin. Throughout the roughly 23-week study period, patients were also given weekly therapeutic DPC doses on the scalp. Patch testing was done on the upper back using Finn chambers containing 0.01% DPC, and results were scored after 6 days according to International Contact Dermatitis Research Group standards. The patient cohort, mostly female, included alopecia areata with under or over 50% scalp involvement, alopecia totalis and alopecia universalis. Libraries were pooled for sequencing, and variation in per-sample TCR yields was attributed mainly to small differences in library volumes within the pool. In alopecia patients, the study followed how the peripheral blood TCR repertoire changed in vivo over primary and secondary sensitization to diphenylcyclopropenone (DPC), a hapten. Patient blood was sampled pre-sensitization (week 0) and at 2, 6 and about 24 weeks after DPC sensitization. Blood for TCR sequencing was provided by twenty-nine alopecia patients at one to four time points (pre-sensitization, 2, 6 and 24 weeks). The study at large found these results: Because all patients had alopecia, a presumed autoimmune disease, the immune response of the patients might differ from that of healthy individuals. Significantly more large CDR3 similarity clusters were formed by expanded TCRs than by pre-sensitization or healthy control sets, consistent with antigen-driven responses. Patch test score correlated positively with the number of PT1 expanded TCRs, reaching significance at thresholds 8, 16 and 32 but not at 4. DPC sensitization did not change how many TCRs were above 1 in 1000 frequency, and no evidence was found of alterations in global repertoire structure. After repeated subsampling, the strength of the expansion versus patch-test correlation and the threshold at which it became significant changed.

This clonotype occurred many times. Its antigen specificity is not known. Base qualities are not at hand, and no much larger clone is one base apart. The library was made by RACE. Sequencing was performed on a NextSeq 500. During library preparation, unique molecular identifiers were attached to individual cDNA molecules so that TCRs could be counted quantitatively and reproducibly. Both TCR alpha and TCR beta chains were sequenced from each blood RNA sample. The original pipeline was this. A median of roughly 98,000 TCRs per sample was observed, with a range of about 23,224 to 700,000. The Decombinator software suite was used to annotate the V, J and CDR3 of the TCR reads. For the PS versus PT1 abundance plots, all samples were subsampled to the same number of TCRs (28,000). Expanded TCRs were defined as absent before sensitization and observed at least eight times at the 2-week time point. The public sequencing data were trimmed at Q25 with fastp and processed into clonotypes with MiXCR by TCRdb, which kept only in-frame beta chains. Here each entry gathers all rows of one CDR3 protein and keeps the most common genes and DNA. These V and J calls are TCRdb output, not the study's own analysis. For this sample there are fewer than 500,000 distinct CDR3 sequences; 4% to 5.5% appear just once. Jointly, the top ten make up under 2.5% of the sample.

V and J are truncated by 3 bases and 7 bases respectively, leaving an intervening sequence of 12 bases. In the germline V gene, CDR1 corresponds to SQVTM and CDR2 to ANQGSEA. From cysteine to phenylalanine, the CDR3 is 13 amino acids long. The kept DNA is CDR3 alone, 39 bases in frame from the first base. The label giving this sample's time point can be read as: patch test 1, 2 weeks after DPC sensitization. The treatment or condition label here, explained by the study, means: therapeutic diphenylcyclopropenone sensitization with weekly scalp DPC. At each patch-test visit, blood was drawn before the patch test was applied. Patients were considered eligible if aged 18 to 70, diagnosed with alopecia and deemed suitable for DPC therapy, and patients were excluded if pregnant. Total RNA was isolated from unfractionated whole blood collected in Tempus Blood RNA tubes.

This sequence uses TRBV29-1 and TRBJ1-4, with the D gene too uncertain to name. This receptor was identified in a woman aged 50 to 65 with alopecia areata. Some clones in this sample may be carry-over from other donors' samples. The input for sequencing was whole blood, taken in connection with sensitization to the hapten diphenylcyclopropenone (DPC). The bases read TGCAGCGTTGAGGAGCCGTGGAGTGAAAAACTGTTTTTT. The encoded protein is CSVEEPWSEKLFF.